This T cell receptor (beta chain) originates from a study of spatial heterogeneity in lung cancer. Study-level information: Among detected sequences, beta-chain ones consistently exceeded alpha-chain ones in number.

V was pared by 4 bases and J by 0 bases, with 12 bases between. This CDR3 has 15 amino acids. CDR1 is LGHDT, CDR2 YNNKEL, per germline (reference sequence). A unique molecular identifier was carried by every single TCR cDNA molecule. TCRdb recomputed calls from the 5' RACE reads with MiXCR, one row per CDR3 protein. The data show 43,000 or so distinct CDR3 sequences, approximately 7% seen once. Time point of the sample: sample taken at primary tumor resection. Whole RNA obtained from tumor, nontumor lung or frozen PBMC underwent sequencing without sorting. This chain links TRBV3-1 with TRBJ1-1; D might be TRBD1 (5 bases). This receptor was taken from a female donor with early-stage non-small cell lung cancer. Sequences were derived from PBMCs, sampled at surgery. CDR3 sequence (DNA): TGTGCCAGCAGCCTGTTTAGGGGTGTGAACACTGAAGCTTTCTTT. Its translation: CASSLFRGVNTEAFF.